These T cell receptor beta chains were read from a single sample in a study of cytomegalovirus exposure and HLA in healthy donors. Repertoires were generated with immunoSEQ multiplex PCR, while TCRdb's copy carries only in-frame clones and drops some. The sample has some 83,000 clones, 94% seen once. The material sequenced was PBMCs. The receptors come from a woman aged 18-29 years in good health and CMV-seropositive. The CDR3 runs from the conserved cysteine through the conserved F or W. Each record gives: V gene, D gene, clone size, J gene, CDR3 protein, CDR3 DNA. The D gene is left open where the match is weak. Clone size is stated in some rows and not others, as once, few, many or a class when expanded.

TRBV28	TRBD1	once	TRBJ1-2	CASSPTPGQGNTF	TGTGCCAGCAGTCCAACTCCGGGACAGGGAAACACCTTC
TRBV6-6	-	-	TRBJ1-5	CASRPLTGKSNQPQHF	TGTGCCAGCAGACCTCTAACAGGGAAGAGCAATCAGCCCCAGCATTTT
TRBV9	-	-	TRBJ2-7	CASSLGLGDFSRSHEQYF	TGTGCCAGCAGCCTTGGGCTAGGGGATTTCAGTCGATCCCACGAGCAGTACTTC
TRBV14	-	-	TRBJ2-2	CASSGRAGGTGELFF	TGTGCCAGCAGCGGAAGGGCAGGAGGCACCGGGGAGCTGTTTTTT
TRBV19	-	-	TRBJ1-5	CASSIEAGDTNQPQHF	TGTGCCAGTAGTATAGAGGCAGGGGACACTAATCAGCCCCAGCATTTT
TRBV6-1	TRBD1	-	TRBJ2-7	CASSEEGRGWEQYF	TGTGCCAGCAGTGAAGAGGGCAGGGGGTGGGAGCAGTACTTC
TRBV28	-	-	TRBJ1-4	CASKGSATNEKLFF	TGTGCCAGCAAGGGGTCAGCAACTAATGAAAAACTGTTTTTT
TRBV5-6	TRBD1	-	TRBJ2-5	CASSLNPGGPQYF	TGTGCCAGCAGCTTGAACCCAGGGGGTCCCCAGTACTTC
TRBV4-3	TRBD1	-	TRBJ1-1	CASSQVLTGRGPEAFF	TGCGCCAGCAGCCAAGTTTTGACTGGCAGGGGGCCTGAAGCTTTCTTT
TRBV6-1	-	once	TRBJ1-1	CASSGQMNTEAFF	TGTGCCAGCAGTGGGCAGATGAACACTGAAGCTTTCTTT
TRBV7-3	-	once	TRBJ2-3	CASSGGRDNTDTQYF	TGTGCCAGCAGCGGCGGTCGGGACAACACAGATACGCAGTATTTT
TRBV7-3	TRBD2	-	TRBJ2-3	CASSNRLAGDGGDTQYF	TGTGCCAGCAGCAATCGACTAGCGGGAGACGGAGGAGATACGCAGTATTTT
TRBV7-9	-	-	TRBJ1-1	CASSLDSANTEAFF	TGTGCCAGCAGCCTCGACAGCGCTAACACTGAAGCTTTCTTT
TRBV4-3	TRBD2	-	TRBJ2-7	CASSQDLTSGSYEQYF	TGCGCCAGCAGCCAAGATCTGACTAGCGGGAGTTACGAGCAGTACTTC
TRBV27	-	once	TRBJ1-4	CASTLQEKLFF	TGTGCCAGCACTTTACAGGAAAAACTGTTTTTT
TRBV5-1	-	-	TRBJ1-5	CASRSGPSGGSNQPQHF	TGCGCCAGCAGATCGGGCCCCTCTGGGGGGAGCAATCAGCCCCAGCATTTT
TRBV5-6	-	-	TRBJ1-1	CASSHTIGAGRMNTEAFF	TGTGCCAGCAGCCATACGATAGGGGCCGGGCGGATGAACACTGAAGCTTTCTTT
TRBV5-4	-	-	TRBJ2-6	CASSAGTTGANVLTF	TGTGCCAGCAGCGCCGGGACAACTGGGGCCAACGTCCTGACTTTC
TRBV6-5	-	-	TRBJ1-6	CASSNRNSPLHF	TGTGCCAGCAGTAACAGGAATTCACCCCTCCACTTT
TRBV2	-	-	TRBJ1-1	CASSEARGPHTEAFF	TGTGCCAGCAGTGAAGCGCGGGGCCCGCACACTGAAGCTTTCTTT
TRBV19	TRBD2	few	TRBJ2-1	CASSIGLGGRVADNEQFF	TGTGCCAGTAGTATAGGGCTTGGGGGGAGGGTAGCGGACAATGAGCAGTTCTTC
TRBV7-3	TRBD1	-	TRBJ1-2	CASSPGQGDGYTF	TGTGCCAGCAGTCCGGGACAGGGGGATGGCTACACCTTC
TRBV4-2	TRBD2	-	TRBJ2-7	CASSHGLADSYEQYF	TGTGCCAGCAGCCATGGACTAGCGGACTCCTACGAGCAGTACTTC
TRBV6-1	TRBD1	-	TRBJ1-3	CASSFGTAGNTIYF	TGTGCCAGCAGTTTCGGGACAGCCGGAAACACCATATATTTT
TRBV4-2	TRBD2	-	TRBJ2-1	CASSQEGRGGDYNEQFF	TGTGCCAGCAGCCAAGAAGGTCGGGGGGGCGATTACAATGAGCAGTTCTTC
TRBV27	-	-	TRBJ2-7	CAGSLGASSYEQYF	TGTGCCGGCAGTTTAGGGGCCTCCTCCTACGAGCAGTACTTC
TRBV28	-	-	TRBJ2-6	CAIPEQAGANVLTF	TGTGCCATCCCCGAACAGGCTGGGGCCAACGTCCTGACTTTC
TRBV28	-	-	TRBJ2-4	CASSRRGASKNIQYF	TGTGCCAGCAGTCGTCGGGGGGCCTCCAAAAACATTCAGTACTTC
TRBV29-1	-	-	TRBJ2-5	CSAKQGGETQYF	TGCAGCGCTAAGCAGGGAGGCGAGACCCAGTACTTC
TRBV6-5	TRBD2	-	TRBJ2-7	CASSTSGRGKSEEYF	TGTGCCAGCAGTACCAGCGGGAGAGGAAAGAGTGAGGAGTACTTC
TRBV7-9	TRBD1	once	TRBJ1-1	CASTLFGTGGNTEAFF	TGTGCCAGCACCCTATTCGGAACAGGGGGGAACACTGAAGCTTTCTTT
TRBV11-3	-	-	TRBJ1-4	CASSSGRTQSTNEKLFF	TGTGCCAGCAGCTCCGGACGGACACAATCGACTAATGAAAAACTGTTTTTT
TRBV7-2	TRBD1	-	TRBJ1-2	CASSLTGGDGYTF	TGTGCCAGCAGCTTAACAGGGGGGGATGGCTACACCTTC
TRBV29-1	TRBD1	once	TRBJ2-5	CSVGQGGETQYF	TGCAGCGTCGGACAGGGTGGGGAGACCCAGTACTTC
TRBV11-2	TRBD1	-	TRBJ2-3	CASTPKGAGTDTQYF	TGTGCCAGCACCCCAAAGGGGGCTGGCACAGATACGCAGTATTTT
TRBV6-5	TRBD1	-	TRBJ2-7	CASRRGRGSYEQYF	TGTGCCAGCCGAAGGGGCAGGGGGTCCTACGAGCAGTACTTC
TRBV14	-	-	TRBJ2-1	CASSQLRREYNEQFF	TGTGCCAGCAGCCAGTTAAGGAGGGAATACAATGAGCAGTTCTTC
TRBV11-3	-	-	TRBJ2-1	CASSPESNPQFF	TGTGCCAGCAGCCCTGAGTCGAACCCCCAGTTCTTC
TRBV27	TRBD1	once	TRBJ1-6	CASRDRGTYNSPLHF	TGTGCCAGCAGAGACAGGGGAACCTATAATTCACCCCTCCACTTT
TRBV28	-	-	TRBJ2-7	CASSLPGTRNYEQYF	TGTGCCAGCAGTTTACCCGGGACAAGAAACTACGAGCAGTACTTC
TRBV18	-	-	TRBJ1-1	CASSPAYSLNTEAFF	TGTGCCAGCTCACCTGCCTACAGTCTGAACACTGAAGCTTTCTTT
TRBV2	TRBD1	-	TRBJ1-1	CASSRQGRGSTEAFF	TGTGCCAGCAGTAGACAGGGCAGAGGGAGCACTGAAGCTTTCTTT
TRBV14	TRBD1	-	TRBJ1-3	CASSQTTGAGNTIYF	TGTGCCAGCAGCCAAACGACAGGGGCTGGAAACACCATATATTTT
TRBV19	TRBD1	-	TRBJ1-4	CASRGTGVEKLFF	TGTGCCAGTAGAGGGACAGGGGTCGAAAAACTGTTTTTT
TRBV18	-	-	TRBJ1-1	CASSLGRGNTEAFF	TGTGCCAGCTCACTGGGGCGCGGGAACACTGAAGCTTTCTTT
TRBV28	TRBD1	-	TRBJ2-5	CASTGLTGVGTQYF	TGTGCCAGCACCGGTCTCACAGGGGTTGGGACCCAGTACTTC
TRBV7-8	TRBD2	-	TRBJ2-4	CASSPHPSGGVKNIQYF	TGTGCCAGCAGCCCCCACCCTAGCGGGGGGGTCAAAAACATTCAGTACTTC
TRBV6-5	-	-	TRBJ2-5	CASSPGGQETQYF	TGTGCCAGCAGCCCTGGAGGTCAAGAGACCCAGTACTTC
TRBV30	-	-	TRBJ2-3	CAWNLASISDTQYF	TGTGCCTGGAATCTAGCCAGTATCTCAGATACGCAGTATTTT
TRBV15	-	once	TRBJ1-1	CATSREQGVGAFF	TGTGCCACCAGCAGAGAACAGGGCGTAGGAGCTTTCTTT
TRBV5-5	TRBD1	once	TRBJ1-1	CASRARQGEMNTEAFF	TGTGCCAGCAGGGCTAGACAGGGAGAGATGAACACTGAAGCTTTCTTT
TRBV19	TRBD1	-	TRBJ1-4	CASSDPAGTGGGKLFF	TGTGCCAGTAGCGACCCGGCCGGGACAGGGGGAGGAAAACTGTTTTTT
TRBV6-5	-	few	TRBJ1-6	CASSYPRGGENSPLHF	TGTGCCAGCAGTTACCCCCGAGGGGGTGAGAATTCACCCCTCCACTTT
TRBV5-1	-	-	TRBJ1-2	CASSLTETNYGYTF	TGCGCCAGCAGCTTGACAGAAACTAACTATGGCTACACCTTC